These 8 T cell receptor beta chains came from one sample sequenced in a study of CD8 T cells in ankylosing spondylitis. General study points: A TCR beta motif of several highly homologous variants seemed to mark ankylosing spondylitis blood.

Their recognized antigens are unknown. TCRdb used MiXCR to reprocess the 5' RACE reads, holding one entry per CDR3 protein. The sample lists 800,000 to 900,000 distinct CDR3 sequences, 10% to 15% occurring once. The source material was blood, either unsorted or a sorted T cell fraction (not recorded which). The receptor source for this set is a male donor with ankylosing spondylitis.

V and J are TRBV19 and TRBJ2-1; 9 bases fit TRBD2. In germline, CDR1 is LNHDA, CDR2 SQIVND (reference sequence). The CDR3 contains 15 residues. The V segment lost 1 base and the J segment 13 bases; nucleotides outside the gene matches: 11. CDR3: CASSIVGREGPRQFF. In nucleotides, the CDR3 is TGTGCCAGTAGTATAGTCGGGCGGGAGGGCCCTCGTCAGTTCTTC.

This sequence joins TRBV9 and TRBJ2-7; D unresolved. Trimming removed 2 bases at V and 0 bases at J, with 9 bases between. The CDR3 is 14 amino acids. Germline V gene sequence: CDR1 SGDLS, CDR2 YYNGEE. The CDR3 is CASSVTAASYEQYF. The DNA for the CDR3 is TGTGCCAGCAGCGTGACGGCCGCCTCCTACGAGCAGTACTTC.

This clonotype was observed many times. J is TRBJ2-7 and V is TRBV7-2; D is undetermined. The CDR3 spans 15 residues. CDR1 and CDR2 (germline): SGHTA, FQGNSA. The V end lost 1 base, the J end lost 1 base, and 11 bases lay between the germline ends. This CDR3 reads CASSLVRRVSYEQYF. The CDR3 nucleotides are TGTGCCAGCAGCTTAGTCCGTAGAGTTTCCTACGAGCAGTACTTC.

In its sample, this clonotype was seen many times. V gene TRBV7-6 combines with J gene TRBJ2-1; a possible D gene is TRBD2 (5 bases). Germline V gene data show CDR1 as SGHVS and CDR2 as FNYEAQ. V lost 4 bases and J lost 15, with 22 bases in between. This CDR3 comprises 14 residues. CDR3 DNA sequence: TGTGCCAGCAGCTCAAGGACTGGGGTCCCTCTTCCGTTCTTC. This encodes CASSSRTGVPLPFF.

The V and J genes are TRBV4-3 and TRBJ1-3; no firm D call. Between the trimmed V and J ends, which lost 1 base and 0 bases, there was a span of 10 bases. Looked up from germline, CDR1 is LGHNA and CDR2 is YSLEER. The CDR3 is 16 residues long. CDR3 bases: TGCGCCAGCAGCCAAGTCCACGTGAGCTCTGGAAACACCATATATTTT. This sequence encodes CASSQVHVSSGNTIYF.

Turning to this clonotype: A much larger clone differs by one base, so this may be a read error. CDR3 DNA: TGCGCCAGCAGCTTGGCACTAACGGGGACCTACGAGCAGTACTTC. Its translation is CASSLALTGTYEQYF. The chain carries TRBV5-1 and TRBJ2-7, with D tentatively TRBD2 (5 bases). Trimming removed 0 bases at V and 2 bases at J, with 12 bases between. Germline V lookup: CDR1 SGHRS, CDR2 YFSETQ. The CDR3 consists of 15 residues. The entire variable domain, with the rest obtained from reference TRBV5-1 and TRBJ2-7, is as follows: KAGVTQTPRYLIKTRGQQVTLSCSPISGHRSVSWYQQTPGQGLQFLFEYFSETQRNKGNFPGRFSGRQFSNSRSEMNVSTLELGDSALYLCASSLALTGTYEQYFGPGTRLTVT.

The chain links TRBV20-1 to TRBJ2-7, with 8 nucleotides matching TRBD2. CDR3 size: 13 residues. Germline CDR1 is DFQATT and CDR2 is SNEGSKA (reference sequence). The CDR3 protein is CSPSGGAITGQYF. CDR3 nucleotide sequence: TGCAGCCCCAGCGGGGGCGCAATCACCGGGCAGTACTTC.

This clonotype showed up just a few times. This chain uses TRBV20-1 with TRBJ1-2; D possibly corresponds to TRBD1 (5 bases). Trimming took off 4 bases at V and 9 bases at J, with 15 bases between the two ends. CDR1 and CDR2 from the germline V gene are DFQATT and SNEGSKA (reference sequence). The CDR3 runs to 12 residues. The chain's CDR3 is CSAIRRGMSYTF. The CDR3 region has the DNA TGCAGTGCTATCCGGAGGGGAATGAGCTACACCTTC.